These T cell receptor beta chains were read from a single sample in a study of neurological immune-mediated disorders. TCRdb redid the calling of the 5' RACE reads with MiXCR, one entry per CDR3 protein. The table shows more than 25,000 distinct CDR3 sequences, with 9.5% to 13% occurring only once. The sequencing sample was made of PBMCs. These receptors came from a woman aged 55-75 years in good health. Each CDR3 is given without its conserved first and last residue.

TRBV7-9 ASSLDGNYGYT
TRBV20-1 SASPPVEGTEAF
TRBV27 ASSWGTASYGYT
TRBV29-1 SVWEDGYT
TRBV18 ASSPRRQGATGELF
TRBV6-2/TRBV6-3 ASRTPRGTSSYNEQF
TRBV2 ATDRGTEAF
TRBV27 ASSYLSGRGSGQPQH
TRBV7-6 ASESAGTNTGELF
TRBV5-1 ASSLERRGDTQY
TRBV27 ASSPDRATDTQY
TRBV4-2 ASSQDPQGTGANVLT
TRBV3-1 ASSQFLSGSGDEQY
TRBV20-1 SAREDRDTGELF
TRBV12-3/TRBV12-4 ASRTGTHGYT
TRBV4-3 ASSQDFLPAGGASNQPQH
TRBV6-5 ASSYPLPLYQETQY
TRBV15 ATSVGGANTGELF
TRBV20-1 SARDRQSAETQY
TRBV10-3 AISESRIAGDNEQF
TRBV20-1 SAREGTGARGEQF
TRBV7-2 ASSSASVSYEQY
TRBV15 ATGTALARTEAF
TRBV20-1 SAQGGANVLT
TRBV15 ATSRGAQGSYNSPLH
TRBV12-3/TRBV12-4 ASSFRGGGAF
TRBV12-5 ASGLLQTGREQY
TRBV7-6 ATLDGRTDTQY
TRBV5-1 ASSWDPGQGGFGYT
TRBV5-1 ASSPGQANMNTEAF
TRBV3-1 ASTTRGTDKETQY
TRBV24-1 ATSDLGIVGLHEQY
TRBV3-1 ASSQLHEQF
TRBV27 ASSPLNSGLAGPDTQY
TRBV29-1 SVAVSSGNTIY
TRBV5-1 ASSMGQGYNEQY
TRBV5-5 ASTPLGATNEKLF
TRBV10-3 AISESGYEQY
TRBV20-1 SAPLGGPNTDTQY
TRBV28 ASSLGDRMNTEAF
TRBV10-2 ASSEAFGPGKQY
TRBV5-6 ASSTRTGGSYGYT
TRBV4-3 ASSAGGGASNEQF
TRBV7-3 ASSMTGFSTDTQY
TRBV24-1 ATSDSSYNEQF
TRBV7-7 ASSLGFIGETQY
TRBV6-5 ASCSPAEAF
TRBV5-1 ASMYGQTQY
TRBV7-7 ASSPARAGGLLGAQY
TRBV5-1 ASSLAVGGGPGELF
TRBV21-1 ASSKSLCPPLEDGNTGELF
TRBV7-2 ASSPDTSYTDTQY